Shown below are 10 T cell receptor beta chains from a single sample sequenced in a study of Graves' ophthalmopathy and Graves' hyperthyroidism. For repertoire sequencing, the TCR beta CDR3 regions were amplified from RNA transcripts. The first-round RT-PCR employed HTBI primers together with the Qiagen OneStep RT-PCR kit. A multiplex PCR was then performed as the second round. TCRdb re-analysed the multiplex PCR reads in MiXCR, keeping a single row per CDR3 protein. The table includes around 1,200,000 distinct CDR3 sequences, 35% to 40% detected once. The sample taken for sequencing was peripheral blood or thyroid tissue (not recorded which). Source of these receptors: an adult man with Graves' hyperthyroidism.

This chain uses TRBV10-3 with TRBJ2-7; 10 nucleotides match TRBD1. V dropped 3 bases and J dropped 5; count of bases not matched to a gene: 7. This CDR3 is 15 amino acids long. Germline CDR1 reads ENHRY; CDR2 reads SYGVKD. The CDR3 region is CAISDEDRGQDEQYF. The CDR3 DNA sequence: TGTGCCATCAGTGATGAAGACAGGGGGCAGGACGAGCAGTACTTC.

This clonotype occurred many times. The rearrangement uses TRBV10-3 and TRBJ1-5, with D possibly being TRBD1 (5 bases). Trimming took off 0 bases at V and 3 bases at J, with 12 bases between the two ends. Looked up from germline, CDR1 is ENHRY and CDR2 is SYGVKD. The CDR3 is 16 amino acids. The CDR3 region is CAISESDRGPNQPQHF. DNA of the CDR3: TGTGCCATCAGTGAGTCCGATAGGGGACCCAATCAGCCCCAGCATTTT.

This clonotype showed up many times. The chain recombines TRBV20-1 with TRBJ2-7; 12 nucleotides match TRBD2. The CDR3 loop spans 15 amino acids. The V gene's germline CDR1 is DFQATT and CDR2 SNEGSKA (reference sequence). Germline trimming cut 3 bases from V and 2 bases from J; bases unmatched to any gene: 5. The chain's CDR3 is CSASQRLAGAYEQYF. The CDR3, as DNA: TGCAGTGCTAGCCAAAGACTAGCGGGGGCCTACGAGCAGTACTTC.

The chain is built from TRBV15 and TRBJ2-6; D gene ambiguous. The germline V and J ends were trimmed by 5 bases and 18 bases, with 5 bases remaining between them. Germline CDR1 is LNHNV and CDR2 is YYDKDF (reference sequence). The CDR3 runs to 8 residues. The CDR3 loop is CATSGRTF. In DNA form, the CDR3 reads TGTGCCACCAGCGGACGGACTTTC.

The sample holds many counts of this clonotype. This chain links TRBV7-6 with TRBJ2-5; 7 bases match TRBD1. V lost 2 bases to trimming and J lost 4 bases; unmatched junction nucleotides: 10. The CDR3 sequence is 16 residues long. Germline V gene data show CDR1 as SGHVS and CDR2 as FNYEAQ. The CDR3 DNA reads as TGTGCCAGCAGCTTAAGGGCAGGGGGTAATCTAGAGACCCAGTACTTC. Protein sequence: CASSLRAGGNLETQYF.

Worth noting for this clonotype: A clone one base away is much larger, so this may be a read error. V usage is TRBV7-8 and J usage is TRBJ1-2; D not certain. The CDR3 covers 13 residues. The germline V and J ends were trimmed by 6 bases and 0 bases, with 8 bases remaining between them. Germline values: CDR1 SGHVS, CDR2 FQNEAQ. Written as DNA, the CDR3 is TGTGCCAGCAGTGGGGATACTAACTATGGCTACACCTTC. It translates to CASSGDTNYGYTF.

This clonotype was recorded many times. The CDR3 DNA reads TGTGCCAGCATATCCGGAACAGATACGCAGTATTTT. This gives the protein CASISGTDTQYF. The chain has TRBV25-1 and TRBJ2-3; D not certain. Germline V gene sequence: CDR1 MGHDK, CDR2 SYGVNS. The CDR3 runs to 12 residues. Deletions cut 7 bases from V and 3 bases from J, with 8 bases between.

The CDR3, as DNA: TGTGCCATCAGTCTGCAGGGGGTCGGGGCTGAAGCTTTCTTT. Translating gives CAISLQGVGAEAFF. The genes are TRBV10-3 and TRBJ1-1; TRBD1 matches 7 bases. CDR1 and CDR2 (germline): ENHRY, SYGVKD. V was pared by 5 bases and J by 6 bases, with 9 bases of the junction left unmatched. The CDR3 loop spans 14 amino acids.

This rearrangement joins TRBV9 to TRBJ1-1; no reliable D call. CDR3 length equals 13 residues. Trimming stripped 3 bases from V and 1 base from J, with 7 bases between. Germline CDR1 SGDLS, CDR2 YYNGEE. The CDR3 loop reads CASSAPANTEAFF. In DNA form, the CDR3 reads TGTGCCAGCAGCGCCCCGGCGAACACTGAAGCTTTCTTT. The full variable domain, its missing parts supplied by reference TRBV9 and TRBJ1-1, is DSGVTQTPKHLITATGQRVTLRCSPRSGDLSVYWYQQSLDQGLQFLIQYYNGEERAKGNILERFSAQQFPDLHSELNLSSLELGDSALYFCASSAPANTEAFFGQGTRLTVV.

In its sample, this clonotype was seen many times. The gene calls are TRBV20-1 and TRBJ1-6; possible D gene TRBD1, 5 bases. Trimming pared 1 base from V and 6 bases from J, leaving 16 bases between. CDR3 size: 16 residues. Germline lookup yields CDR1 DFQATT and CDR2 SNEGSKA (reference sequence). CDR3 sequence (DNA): TGCAGTGCTAGAGTTCGGGGGGACTGGGGTAATTCACCCCTCCACTTT. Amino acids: CSARVRGDWGNSPLHF.